In its sample, the clone carrying this T cell receptor (beta chain) was seen a few times. Its antigen remains unidentified. The sample is drawn from a study of cytomegalovirus exposure and HLA in healthy donors. Findings and limits, study-wide: TCR beta sequences reportedly predicted most subjects' HLA-A and HLA-B alleles accurately. Upon later analysis, TCR association rates were observed to vary by HLA locus, being highest for DRB1 and lowest for HLA-C.

CDR3 length equals 15 residues. Germline V gives CDR1 LNHDA, CDR2 SQIVND (reference sequence). Trimming pared 6 bases from V and 2 bases from J, leaving 13 bases between. This PCR relied on a set of 60 Vbeta primers and 13 Jbeta primers. Method: immunoSEQ multiplex PCR; TCRdb's copy keeps in-frame clones and lacks some. Of roughly 150,000 clones listed, under 70% are singletons. Sequenced input: PBMCs. The chain recombines TRBV19 with TRBJ2-2; tentatively, D is TRBD1 (5 bases). The sequence was collected from a man aged 25-45 years in good health and CMV-seropositive. In DNA form, the CDR3 reads TGTGCCAGTAGGGAAGGGGCGGCAAACACCGGGGAGCTGTTTTTT. Translating it yields CASREGAANTGELFF.